Sequencing of this T cell receptor (beta chain) was carried out in a study of T cells in Graves' hyperthyroidism and ophthalmopathy. Background on the study: Peripheral blood collection took place at initial diagnosis, before any treatment.

TCR beta CDR3 regions were amplified from RNA transcripts. TCR CDR3 regions were first amplified by RT-PCR with HTBI primers. TCRdb re-derived calls from the multiplex PCR reads in MiXCR, one entry per CDR3 protein. The sample yields 500,000 to 650,000 distinct CDR3 sequences, roughly 15% seen once. Turning to this clonotype: Its antigen is still unknown.

Ophthalmopathy cases scored 3 or more on the Clinical Activity Score and 4 or more on NOSPECS grade, with duration below 3 months. Study conclusions and caveats: Ophthalmopathy was distinguished from stable hyperthyroidism by 13 V-J signatures. Most thyroid-expanded clonotypes above 0.001 were also found in blood.

Trimming took off 1 base at V and 1 base at J, with 17 bases between the two ends. Germline lookup yields CDR1 SQVTM and CDR2 ANQGSEA. This CDR3 is built from 17 residues. The material sequenced was blood. The sequence was collected from a young woman with Graves' ophthalmopathy. The V call is TRBV29-1, the J call TRBJ2-1, with a tentative D call TRBD2 (6 bases). CDR3 protein: CSVEGVFWGVSYNEQFF. The DNA for the CDR3 is TGCAGCGTTGAAGGGGTTTTTTGGGGGGTTTCCTACAATGAGCAGTTCTTC.